The 10 T cell receptor beta chains reported below all come from one sample, sequenced in a study of CD8+ T cells in alopecia areata. Extracted from the samples, RNA was reverse transcribed into cDNA to serve as the sequencing template. Produced via immunoSEQ multiplex PCR; TCRdb's table is partial and in-frame only. The sample carries some 170,000 clones, 50% to 75% recorded once. Treatment of the sample: oral pan-JAK inhibitor, 5-10 mg twice daily. Material: CD4+ T cells sorted from blood, obtained between weeks 55 and 65, from a patient treated with tofacitinib. The receptors were sampled from a human donor with alopecia areata.

CDR3: CSVEVNIDQPQHF. As DNA, the CDR3 is TGCAGCGTTGAAGTAAACATCGATCAGCCCCAGCATTTT. The rearrangement joins TRBV29-1 to TRBJ1-5, with D uncertain. CDR3 length: 13 amino acids. V was trimmed by 1 base and J by 5 bases, leaving 9 bases between them. Looked up from germline, CDR1 is SQVTM and CDR2 is ANQGSEA.

This sequence joins TRBV4-2 and TRBJ1-2; D is ambiguous. In germline, CDR1 is LGHNA, CDR2 YNFKEQ. The CDR3 length is 15 residues. Trimming shortened V by 0 bases and J by 7 bases, and 15 bases separated the two germline ends. The CDR3 region has the DNA TGTGCCAGCAGCCAAGATCGAAGAGGGAGGTCTGGCTACACCTTC. This gives the protein CASSQDRRGRSGYTF.

V and J are TRBV15 and TRBJ1-2; D unresolved. With 4 bases removed from V and 7 bases from J, the gap between germline ends came to 13 bases. This CDR3 is 13 amino acids long. The germline gives CDR1 LNHNV, CDR2 YYDKDF (reference sequence). CDR3 in DNA: TGTGCCACCAGCAACCCCCCGGGGATTGGCTACACCTTC. Protein product: CATSNPPGIGYTF.

The gene calls are TRBV13 and TRBJ2-7; TRBD1 matches at 10 bases. This CDR3 spans 15 amino acids. V lost 0 bases, J lost 3 bases, and 2 bases stayed unmatched. Germline V gives CDR1 PRHDT, CDR2 FYEKMQ (reference sequence). This CDR3 is CASSLGRDRGYEQYF. DNA for the CDR3: TGTGCCAGCAGCTTAGGCCGGGACAGGGGCTACGAGCAGTACTTC.

This clone turned up a few times. The chain is built from TRBV10-3 and TRBJ1-6, with TRBD1 as a possible D gene (5 bases). Between the trimmed V and J ends, which lost 6 bases and 8 bases, there was a span of 11 bases. The CDR3 totals 13 residues. CDR1 and CDR2 from the germline V gene are ENHRY and SYGVKD. CDR3: CAIRGQVDSPLHF. CDR3 DNA sequence: TGTGCCATCAGGGGGCAGGTGGATTCACCCCTCCACTTT.

Remarks on this clone: Within the sample, other DNA sequences also encode this same CDR3. The chain links TRBV5-1 to TRBJ2-5; D is unclear. CDR1 and CDR2 (germline): SGHRS, YFSETQ. V was pared by 0 bases and J by 5 bases, with 5 bases between. The CDR3 length is 12 residues. CDR3 protein: CASSLDSETQYF. The DNA of the CDR3 is TGCGCCAGCAGCTTGGACTCCGAGACCCAGTACTTC.

V usage is TRBV7-2 and J usage is TRBJ1-2, with D perhaps matching TRBD1 (6 bases). The germline gives CDR1 SGHTA, CDR2 FQGNSA. This CDR3 is built from 15 residues. Between the trimmed V and J ends, which lost 2 bases and 3 bases, there was a span of 13 bases. The CDR3 DNA follows: TGTGCCAGCAGCTTACCTTCGACAGGCGACTATGGCTACACCTTC. Protein product: CASSLPSTGDYGYTF.

The chain carries TRBV19 and TRBJ2-5, with D perhaps TRBD2 (5 bases). Trimming cost V 6 bases and J 0 bases, with 14 bases left between them. This CDR3 region has 15 residues. Per germline, CDR1 LNHDA and CDR2 SQIVND (reference sequence). CDR3 nucleotide sequence: TGTGCCAGTAGCATGAGGAGGACGGACCAAGAGACCCAGTACTTC. It encodes CASSMRRTDQETQYF.

This clone was seen more than once but under ten times. The chain combines TRBV10-3 with TRBJ1-3, with D possibly TRBD1 on 5 matching bases. CDR3 length: 14 residues. Germline V CDR1 and CDR2: ENHRY, SYGVKD. Trimming took 6 bases from V and 0 from J, leaving 9 bases between them. CDR3 residues: CAIRGTLSGNTIYF. For the CDR3, the DNA is TGTGCCATCAGGGGGACTCTCTCTGGAAACACCATATATTTT.

The chain employs TRBV7-9 and TRBJ2-2, with a tentative D call TRBD2 (6 bases). This CDR3 comprises 17 residues. V lost 5 bases to trimming and J lost 5 bases, with 21 bases between them. Germline loops: CDR1 SEHNR, CDR2 FQNEAQ (reference sequence). CDR3 sequence (DNA): TGTGCCAGCAGCCGGGGAGGAAAAAGTCTCGATACCGGGGAGCTGTTTTTT. Its translation is CASSRGGKSLDTGELFF.